The 2 T cell receptor beta chains listed next were all sequenced from one sample in a study of metastatic and nonmetastatic thyroid tumors. TCRdb re-called clones via MiXCR from the PCR reads. The sample consists of about 40,000 clones, about 15% of them appearing once. Each patient went into thyroid surgery without having received any treatment. Sequencing was carried out using tumor tissue. These receptors were taken from a female donor with papillary thyroid cancer or a benign thyroid nodule (not recorded which). Some clones in this sample may be carry-over from other donors' samples.

This clone was recorded many times. V is TRBV20-1 and J is TRBJ2-7; D is perhaps TRBD1 or TRBD2 (5 bases each). The V gene lost 3 bases and the J gene lost 3 bases, with 18 bases spanning the gap. Germline V gene sequence: CDR1 DFQATT, CDR2 SNEGSKA (reference sequence). The CDR3 loop spans 15 amino acids. The CDR3 spells CSASRDPGRGYEQYF. The CDR3 nucleotides are TGCAGTGCTAGTAGGGACCCCGGACGGGGCTACGAGCAGTACTTC.

This clone was seen many times. The gene calls are TRBV14 and TRBJ2-1; 13 nucleotides line up with TRBD2. Germline trimming cut 5 bases from V and 9 bases from J; bases unmatched to any gene: 7. Germline V CDR1 and CDR2: SGHDN, FVKESK. The CDR3 runs to 15 residues. CDR3 sequence (DNA): TGTGCCAGCAGCAAGACTAGCGGGAGGCTGGGTGAGCAGTTCTTC. Translation gives CASSKTSGRLGEQFF.